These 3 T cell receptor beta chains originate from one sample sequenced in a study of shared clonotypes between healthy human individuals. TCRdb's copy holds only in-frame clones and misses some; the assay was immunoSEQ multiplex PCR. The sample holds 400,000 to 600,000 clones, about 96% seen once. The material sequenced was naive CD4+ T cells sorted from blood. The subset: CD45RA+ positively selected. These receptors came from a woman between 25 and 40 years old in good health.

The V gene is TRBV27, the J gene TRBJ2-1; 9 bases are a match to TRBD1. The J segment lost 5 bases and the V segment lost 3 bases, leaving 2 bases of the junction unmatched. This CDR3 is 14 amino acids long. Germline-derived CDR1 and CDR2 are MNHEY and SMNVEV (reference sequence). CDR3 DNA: TGTGCCAGCAGTTTTGGGACAGGGAACAATGAGCAGTTCTTC. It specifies CASSFGTGNNEQFF.

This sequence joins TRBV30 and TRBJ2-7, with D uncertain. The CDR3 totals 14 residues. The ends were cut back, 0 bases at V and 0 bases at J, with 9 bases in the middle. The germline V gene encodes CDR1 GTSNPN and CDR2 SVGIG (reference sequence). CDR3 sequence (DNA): TGTGCCTGGAGTGTTGGGCAGAACTCCTACGAGCAGTACTTC. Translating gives CAWSVGQNSYEQYF. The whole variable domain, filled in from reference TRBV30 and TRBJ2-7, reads SQTIHQWPATLVQPVGSPLSLECTVEGTSNPNLYWYRQAAGRGLQLLFYSVGIGQISSEVPQNLSASRPQDRQFILSSKKLLLSDSGFYLCAWSVGQNSYEQYFGPGTRLTVT.

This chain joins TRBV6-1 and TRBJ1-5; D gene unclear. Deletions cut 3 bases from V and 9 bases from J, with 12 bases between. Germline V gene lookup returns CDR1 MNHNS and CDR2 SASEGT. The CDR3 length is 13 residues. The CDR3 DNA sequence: TGTGCCAGCAGTGACGGGATTTCCGGGCCCCAGCATTTT. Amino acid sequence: CASSDGISGPQHF.